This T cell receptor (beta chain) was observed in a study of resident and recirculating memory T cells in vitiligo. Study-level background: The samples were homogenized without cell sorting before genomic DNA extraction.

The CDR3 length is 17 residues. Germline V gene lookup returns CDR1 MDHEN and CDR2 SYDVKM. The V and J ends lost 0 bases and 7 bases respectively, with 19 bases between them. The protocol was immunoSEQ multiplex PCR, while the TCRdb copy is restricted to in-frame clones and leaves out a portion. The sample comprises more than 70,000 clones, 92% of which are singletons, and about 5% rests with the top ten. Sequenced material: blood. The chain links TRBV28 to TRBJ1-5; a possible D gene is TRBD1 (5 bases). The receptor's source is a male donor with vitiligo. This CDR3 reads CASSLWGPRGLRQPQHF. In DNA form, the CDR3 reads TGTGCCAGCAGTTTATGGGGCCCGCGGGGCTTGAGGCAGCCCCAGCATTTT. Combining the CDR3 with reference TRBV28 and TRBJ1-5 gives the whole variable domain DVKVTQSSRYLVKRTGEKVFLECVQDMDHENMFWYRQDPGLGLRLIYFSYDVKMKEKGDIPEGYSVSREKKERFSLILESASTNQTSMYLCASSLWGPRGLRQPQHFGDGTRLSIL.